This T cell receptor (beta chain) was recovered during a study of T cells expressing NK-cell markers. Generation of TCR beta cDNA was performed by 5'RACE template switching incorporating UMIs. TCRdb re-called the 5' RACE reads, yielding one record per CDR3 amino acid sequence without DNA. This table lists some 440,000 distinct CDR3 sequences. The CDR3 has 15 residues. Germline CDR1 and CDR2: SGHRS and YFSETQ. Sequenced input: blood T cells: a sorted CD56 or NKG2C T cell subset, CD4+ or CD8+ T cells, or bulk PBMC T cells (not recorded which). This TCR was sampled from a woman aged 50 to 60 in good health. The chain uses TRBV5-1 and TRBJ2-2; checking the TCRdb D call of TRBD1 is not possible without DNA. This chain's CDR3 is CASSSPGIPGGELFF.